Shown below are 2 T cell receptor beta chains from a single sample sequenced in a study of T cell responses to AZD1222 COVID-19 vaccine. The assay was immunoSEQ multiplex PCR, and TCRdb's table has in-frame clones only and misses some. The sample has more than 55,000 clones, 60% to 85% seen once. Specimen: peripheral blood, collected 28 days after the second AZD1222 dose. The receptors were sampled from an adult who received the AZD1222 COVID-19 vaccine.

V usage is TRBV7-9 and J usage is TRBJ2-5; 7 nucleotides line up with TRBD2. The CDR3 extends over 15 amino acids. V shed 5 bases and J 9 bases; nucleotides not matched to a gene: 15. Germline V CDR1 and CDR2: SEHNR, FQNEAQ (reference sequence). CDR3 region: CASSPRGGSAEAQYF. The CDR3 DNA reads as TGTGCCAGCAGCCCCCGGGGAGGGAGCGCGGAGGCCCAGTACTTC.

The V and J genes are TRBV5-1 and TRBJ1-6; TRBD1 agrees at 11 bases. Germline V gives CDR1 SGHRS, CDR2 YFSETQ. The CDR3 has 15 residues. V dropped 7 bases and J dropped 7; count of bases not matched to a gene: 7. The CDR3 DNA is TGCGCCAGCGGACGGACAGGGGGCGAGAATTCACCCCTCCACTTT. Amino acid sequence: CASGRTGGENSPLHF.